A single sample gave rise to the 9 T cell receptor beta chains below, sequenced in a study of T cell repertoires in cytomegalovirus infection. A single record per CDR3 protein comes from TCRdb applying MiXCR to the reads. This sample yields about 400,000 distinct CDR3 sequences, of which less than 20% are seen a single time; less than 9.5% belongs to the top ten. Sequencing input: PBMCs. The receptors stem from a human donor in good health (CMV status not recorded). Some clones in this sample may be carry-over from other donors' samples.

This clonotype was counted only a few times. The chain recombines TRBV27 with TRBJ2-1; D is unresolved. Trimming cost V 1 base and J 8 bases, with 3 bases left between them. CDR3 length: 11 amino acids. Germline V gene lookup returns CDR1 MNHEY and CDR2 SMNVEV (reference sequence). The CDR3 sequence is CASSLYDEQFF. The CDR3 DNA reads TGTGCCAGCAGTTTATATGATGAGCAGTTCTTC.

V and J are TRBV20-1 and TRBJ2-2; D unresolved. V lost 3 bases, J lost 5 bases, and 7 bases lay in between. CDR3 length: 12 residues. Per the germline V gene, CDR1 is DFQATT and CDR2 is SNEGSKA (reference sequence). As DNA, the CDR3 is TGCAGTGCTAGCGGGTGGACCGGGGAGCTGTTTTTT. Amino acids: CSASGWTGELFF.

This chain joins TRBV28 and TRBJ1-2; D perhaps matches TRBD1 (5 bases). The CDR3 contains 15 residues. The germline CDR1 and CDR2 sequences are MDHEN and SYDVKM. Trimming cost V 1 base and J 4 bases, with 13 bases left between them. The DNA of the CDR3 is TGTGCCAGCAGTTTATTAGGGCAAGGGGCCTATGGCTACACCTTC. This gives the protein CASSLLGQGAYGYTF.

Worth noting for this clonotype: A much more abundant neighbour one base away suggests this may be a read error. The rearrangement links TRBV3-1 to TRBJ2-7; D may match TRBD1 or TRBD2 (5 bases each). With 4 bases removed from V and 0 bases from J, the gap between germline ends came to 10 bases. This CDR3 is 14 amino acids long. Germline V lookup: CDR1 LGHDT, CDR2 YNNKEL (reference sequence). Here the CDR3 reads CASSLRDRSYEQYF. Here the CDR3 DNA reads TGTGCCAGCAGCCTCAGGGACCGCTCCTACGAGCAGTACTTC.

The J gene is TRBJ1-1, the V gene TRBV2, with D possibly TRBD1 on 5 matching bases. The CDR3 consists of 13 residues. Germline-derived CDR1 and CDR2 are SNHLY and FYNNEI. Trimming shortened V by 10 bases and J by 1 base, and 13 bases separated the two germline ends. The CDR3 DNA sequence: TGTGCCACCCTCGGGACGGAGAACACTGAAGCTTTCTTT. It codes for CATLGTENTEAFF.

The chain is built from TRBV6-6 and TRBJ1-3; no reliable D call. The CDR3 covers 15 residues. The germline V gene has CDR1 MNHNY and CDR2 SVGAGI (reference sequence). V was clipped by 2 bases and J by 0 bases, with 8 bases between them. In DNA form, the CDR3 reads TGTGCCAGCAGTTACGATGGATTCTCTGGAAACACCATATATTTT. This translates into CASSYDGFSGNTIYF.

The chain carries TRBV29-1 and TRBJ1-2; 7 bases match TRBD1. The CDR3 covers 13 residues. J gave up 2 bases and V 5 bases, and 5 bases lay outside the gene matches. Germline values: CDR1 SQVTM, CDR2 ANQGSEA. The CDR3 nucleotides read TGCAGCGTTCGAGACAGGGCCAACTATGGCTACACCTTC. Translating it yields CSVRDRANYGYTF.

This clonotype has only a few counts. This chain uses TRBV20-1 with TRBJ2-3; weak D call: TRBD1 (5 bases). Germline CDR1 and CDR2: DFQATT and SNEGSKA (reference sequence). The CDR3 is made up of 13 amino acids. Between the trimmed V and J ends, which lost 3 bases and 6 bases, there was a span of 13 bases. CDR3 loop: CSARGRSRDTQYF. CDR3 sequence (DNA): TGCAGTGCTAGGGGGCGGTCTCGGGATACGCAGTATTTT.

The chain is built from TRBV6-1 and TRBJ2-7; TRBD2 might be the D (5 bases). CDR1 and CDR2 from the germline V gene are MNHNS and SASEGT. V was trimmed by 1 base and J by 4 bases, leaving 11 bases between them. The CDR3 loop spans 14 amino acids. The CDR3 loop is CASSEGRIGYEQYF. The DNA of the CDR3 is TGTGCCAGCAGTGAAGGGAGGATTGGGTACGAGCAGTACTTC.